A selection of T cell receptor beta chains follows, all from one sample in a study of vaccination and CD4 T cells after COVID-19. TCRdb used MiXCR to reprocess the PCR reads, holding one entry per CDR3 protein. The table lists about 12,000 distinct CDR3 sequences, 55% to 70% of them singletons. The antigens these receptors bind are not known. The material sequenced was CD4+ T cells from blood, cultured in vitro. The receptors originated from a human donor who had recovered from COVID-19. The CDR3 runs from the conserved cysteine through the conserved F or W. The order of the fields is V gene, J gene, clone size, D gene, CDR3 DNA, CDR3 protein. A D gene is named only where the DNA matches it firmly. Some rows mark clone size as missing; the rest say once, few, many or name a class of expanded clone.

>TRBV5-1|TRBJ1-5|.|.
TGCGCCAGCAGCTTGACGGGGGAAAATCAGCCCCAGCATTTT
CASSLTGENQPQHF
>TRBV29-1|TRBJ1-1|once|.
TGCAGCGTTGAAAGTCGTCAGAAACTAGAAGCTTTCTTT
CSVESRQKLEAFF
>TRBV12-3/TRBV12-4|TRBJ1-1|few|.
TGTGCCAGCACCCCCTGGGGGGCAATGAACACTGAAGCTTTCTTT
CASTPWGAMNTEAFF
>TRBV7-6|TRBJ2-3|.|.
TGTGCCAGCAGCTTAGATCAGACTAGCACAGATACGCAGTATTTT
CASSLDQTSTDTQYF
>TRBV27|TRBJ1-4|.|TRBD1
TGTGCCAGCAGTGCATACAGGGGTACTAATGAAAAACTGTTTTTT
CASSAYRGTNEKLFF
>TRBV9|TRBJ2-3|.|TRBD1
TGTGCCAGCAGCACCGGACAGGCAAGCACAGATACGCAGTATTTT
CASSTGQASTDTQYF
>TRBV12-3/TRBV12-4|TRBJ2-5|.|.
TGTGCCAGCAGTTTGGCGGAGACCCAGTACTTC
CASSLAETQYF
>TRBV6-1|TRBJ2-4|.|.
TGTGCCAGCAGGGAACATTCAGGGAATGCCAAAAACATTCAGTACTTC
CASREHSGNAKNIQYF
>TRBV7-9|TRBJ2-5|.|.
TGTGCCAGCAGTCTACTAGGAAAGCTTCAGACCCAGTACTTC
CASSLLGKLQTQYF
>TRBV7-9|TRBJ1-5|.|.
TGTGCCAGCAGCCGAGGGGATCAGCCCCAGCATTTT
CASSRGDQPQHF
>TRBV4-1|TRBJ1-2|.|.
TGCGCCAGCAGCCAAGCGGAAAATGGGTATGGCTACACCTTC
CASSQAENGYGYTF
>TRBV7-3|TRBJ2-3|.|.
TGTGCCAGCAGCCACGGACAGCAAAGCACAGATACGCAGTATTTT
CASSHGQQSTDTQYF
>TRBV18|TRBJ2-1|.|.
TGTGCCAGCTCACCCCTTAGTGACAGTCGCTCCTACAATGAGCAGTTCTTC
CASSPLSDSRSYNEQFF
>TRBV18|TRBJ1-2|.|.
TGTGCCAGCTCACCACCGGGACAACTATATGGCTACACCTTC
CASSPPGQLYGYTF
>TRBV27|TRBJ2-6|.|.
TGTGCCAGCAGTTCGAGGCCCCACAGTGGGGCCAACGTCCTGACTTTC
CASSSRPHSGANVLTF
>TRBV7-8|TRBJ1-2|few|.
TGTGCCAGCAGCCCCAGGGTTGGGCAGGGTTCGGGTTTCTATGGCTACACCTTC
CASSPRVGQGSGFYGYTF
>TRBV4-1|TRBJ2-5|.|.
TGCGCCAGCAGCCAAGAAGGACAGGGACTATGGACCCAGTACTTC
CASSQEGQGLWTQYF
>TRBV7-9|TRBJ2-7|.|TRBD1
TGTGCCAGCAGCTTGACAGGGGCAGGGACCTACGAGCAGTACTTC
CASSLTGAGTYEQYF
>TRBV10-1|TRBJ1-1|.|.
TGCGCCAGCCCGCGGCCTTCTAATGCTTTCTTT
CASPRPSNAFF
>TRBV6-2/TRBV6-3|TRBJ1-5|.|.
TGTGCCAGCAGTTTAGAAGAGACCAATCAGCCCCAGCATTTT
CASSLEETNQPQHF
>TRBV5-1|TRBJ2-7|.|.
TGCGCCAGCAGCGGGAATACCGGGGCGACCTACGAGCAGTACTTC
CASSGNTGATYEQYF
>TRBV11-1|TRBJ1-1|few|.
TGTGCCAGCAGCTTAGTACCAAGACAGAGGGGGACTGAAGCTTTCTTT
CASSLVPRQRGTEAFF
>TRBV12-3/TRBV12-4|TRBJ1-1|.|.
TGTGCCAGCAGTTCTCGTGGCGAGGGGAGGATGGTCACTGAAGCTTTCTTT
CASSSRGEGRMVTEAFF
>TRBV27|TRBJ1-2|.|.
TGTGCCAGCAGGACAGGAACAACTGGCTACACCTTC
CASRTGTTGYTF
>TRBV7-2|TRBJ1-5|.|TRBD1
TGTGCCAGCAGCCCAAGAGGGACAGCCCGATTTGGCAATCAGCCCCAGCATTTT
CASSPRGTARFGNQPQHF
>TRBV7-8|TRBJ1-1|.|.
TGTGCCAGCAGCTTAGTTCGAAATGAAGCTTTCTTT
CASSLVRNEAFF
>TRBV7-9|TRBJ1-1|few|.
TGTGCCAGCAGCCGCGGGTCGGGGGACACTGAAGCTTTCTTT
CASSRGSGDTEAFF
>TRBV19|TRBJ1-5|.|.
TGTGCCAGTAGTGTCTCAGTTCCGCCCCAGCATTTT
CASSVSVPPQHF
>TRBV7-2|TRBJ2-3|.|TRBD2
TGTGCCAGCAGCTTAGCCGGGACTAGCGCCCACGGGGCAGATACGCAGTATTTT
CASSLAGTSAHGADTQYF
>TRBV30|TRBJ1-2|few|TRBD1
TGTGCCTGGACTCCTGGACAGGGCCACTATGGCTACACCTTC
CAWTPGQGHYGYTF
>TRBV19|TRBJ1-1|.|.
TGTGCCAGTAGTATAGGTGTGGGGTACTCTGAAGCTTTCTTT
CASSIGVGYSEAFF
>TRBV20-1|TRBJ1-5|.|TRBD1
TGCAGTGCCAGGGGGGGGGCTCTGGGCAATCAGCCCCAGCATTTT
CSARGGALGNQPQHF
>TRBV11-3|TRBJ1-6|few|.
TGTGCCAGCTCCGGGAGCTCCTATAATTCACCCCTCCACTTT
CASSGSSYNSPLHF